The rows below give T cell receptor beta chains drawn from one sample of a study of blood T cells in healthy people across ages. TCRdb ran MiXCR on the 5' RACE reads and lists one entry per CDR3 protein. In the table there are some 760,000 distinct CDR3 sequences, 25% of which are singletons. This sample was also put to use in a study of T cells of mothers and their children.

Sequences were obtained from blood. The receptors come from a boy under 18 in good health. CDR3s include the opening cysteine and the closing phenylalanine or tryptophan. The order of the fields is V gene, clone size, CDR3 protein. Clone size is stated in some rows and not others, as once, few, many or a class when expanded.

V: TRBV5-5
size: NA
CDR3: CASSLAGGLRSYNEQFF

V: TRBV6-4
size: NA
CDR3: CASSEDDTNTEAFF

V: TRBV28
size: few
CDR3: CASRRSHTNEKLFF

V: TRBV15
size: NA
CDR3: CATSRTSGAYEQYF

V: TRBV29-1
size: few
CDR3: CSVSWGARANEKLLF

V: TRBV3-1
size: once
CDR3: CASSQGAGNQPQHF

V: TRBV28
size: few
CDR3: CASTTLDRGWDNEQFF

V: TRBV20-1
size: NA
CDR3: CSASSSPYEQYF

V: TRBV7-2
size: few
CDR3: CASSSPRAGGEKLFF

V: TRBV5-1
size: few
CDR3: CASQLGEETYEQYF

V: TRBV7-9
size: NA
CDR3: CASSPRLAGAYEQYF

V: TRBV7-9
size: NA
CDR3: CASSSTQGDVGETQYF

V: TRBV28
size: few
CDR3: CASSTTPIGELFF

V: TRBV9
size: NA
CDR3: CASSVARGGEETQYF

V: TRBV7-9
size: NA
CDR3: CASSFYQNYGYTF

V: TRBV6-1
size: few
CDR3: CASSDLLWGTDTQYF

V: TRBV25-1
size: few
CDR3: CASSDGRQFF

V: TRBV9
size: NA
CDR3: CASSPEWNTEAFF

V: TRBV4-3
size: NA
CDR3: CASSQYASTDTQYF

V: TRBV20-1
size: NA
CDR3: CSADGLINTEAFF

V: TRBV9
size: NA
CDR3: CASSASGRGTEAFF

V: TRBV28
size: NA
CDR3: CASSLPSLSRGRREKLFF

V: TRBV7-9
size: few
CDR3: CASSRDSEQYF

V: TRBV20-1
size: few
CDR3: CSASSGGASEQFF

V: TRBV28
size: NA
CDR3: CASSLFYSRASKNIQYF

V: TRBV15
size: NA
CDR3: CATSSPYATQYF

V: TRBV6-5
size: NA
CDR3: CASSYSDGPYEQYF